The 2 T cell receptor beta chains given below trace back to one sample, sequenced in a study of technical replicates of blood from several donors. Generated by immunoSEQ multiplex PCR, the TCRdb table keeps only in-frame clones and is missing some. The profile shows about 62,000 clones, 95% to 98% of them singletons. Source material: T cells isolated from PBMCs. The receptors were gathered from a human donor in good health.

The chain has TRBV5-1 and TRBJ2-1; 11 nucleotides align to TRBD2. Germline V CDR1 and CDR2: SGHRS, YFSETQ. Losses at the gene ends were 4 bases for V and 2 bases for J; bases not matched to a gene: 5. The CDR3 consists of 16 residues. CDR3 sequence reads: CASSELAGGTYNEQFF. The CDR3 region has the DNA TGCGCCAGCAGCGAGCTAGCGGGGGGTACCTACAATGAGCAGTTCTTC.

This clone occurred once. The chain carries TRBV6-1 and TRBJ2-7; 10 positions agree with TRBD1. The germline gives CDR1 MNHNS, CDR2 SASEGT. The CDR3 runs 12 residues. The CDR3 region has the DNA TGTGCGACCGGGACAGGGGTCTCCGAGCAGTACTTC. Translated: CATGTGVSEQYF.